Below, 17 T cell receptor beta chains from the same sample are listed, as sequenced in a study of shared clonotypes between healthy human individuals. Generated by immunoSEQ multiplex PCR, the TCRdb table keeps only in-frame clones and is missing some. The sample lists about 1 million clones; about 74% were seen once. Sequenced input: memory CD4+ T cells sorted from blood. As to subset: CD45RA-negative fraction. The receptors were gathered from a man younger than 35 in good health.

CDR3 coding DNA: TGTGCCAGCTCACCGGGCTCATACAATCAGCCCCAGCATTTT. Amino acids: CASSPGSYNQPQHF. The chain combines TRBV18 with TRBJ1-5; D uncertain. CDR3 length: 14 residues. V was pared by 3 bases and J by 3 bases, with 9 bases between. Germline V CDR1 and CDR2: KGHSH, LQKENI.

The V gene is TRBV7-2, the J gene TRBJ2-6; TRBD1 agrees at 9 bases. CDR3 size: 18 residues. Germline V gene sequence: CDR1 SGHTA, CDR2 FQGNSA. Germline trimming cut 6 bases from V and 2 bases from J; bases unmatched to any gene: 11. CDR3 region: CASSSPGQGTPGANVLTF. In nucleotides, the CDR3 is TGTGCCAGCAGTTCTCCGGGACAGGGCACACCTGGGGCCAACGTCCTGACTTTC.

In regard to this clone: Other DNA sequences from this sample encode an identical CDR3 as well. This sequence joins TRBV5-1 and TRBJ2-2; a possible D gene is TRBD1 (6 bases). The CDR3 totals 14 residues. The germline V gene has CDR1 SGHRS and CDR2 YFSETQ. Trimming took off 4 bases at V and 1 base at J, with 8 bases between the two ends. The CDR3 loop is CASSADRNTGELFF. As DNA, the CDR3 is TGCGCCAGCAGCGCGGACAGGAACACCGGGGAGCTGTTTTTT. Filled out from reference TRBV5-1 and TRBJ2-2, the complete variable domain reads KAGVTQTPRYLIKTRGQQVTLSCSPISGHRSVSWYQQTPGQGLQFLFEYFSETQRNKGNFPGRFSGRQFSNSRSEMNVSTLELGDSALYLCASSADRNTGELFFGEGSRLTVL.

The J gene is TRBJ2-7, the V gene TRBV7-2; D is undetermined. The CDR3 consists of 12 residues. Between the trimmed V and J ends, which lost 4 bases and 6 bases, there was a span of 10 bases. The germline gives CDR1 SGHTA, CDR2 FQGNSA. In DNA, the CDR3 is TGTGCCAGCAGCTGGGGAAACTCCGAGCAGTACTTC. It is translated as CASSWGNSEQYF.

The chain links TRBV10-3 to TRBJ1-1; tentatively, D is TRBD1 (6 bases). The CDR3 is made up of 14 amino acids. Trimming took 6 bases from V and 4 from J, leaving 15 bases between them. The germline V gene encodes CDR1 ENHRY and CDR2 SYGVKD. Here the CDR3 reads CAIRQAGEVTEAFF. CDR3 DNA: TGTGCCATCAGACAGGCAGGGGAAGTCACTGAAGCTTTCTTT.

Only one count was recorded for this clone. This chain joins TRBV7-9 and TRBJ2-1, with 7 positions matching TRBD2. This CDR3 is built from 13 residues. Trimming removed 5 bases from V and 7 bases from J; junction bases left unmatched: 5. CDR1 SEHNR and CDR2 FQNEAQ come from the germline V gene (reference sequence). The CDR3 protein is CASSRGRENEQFF. The CDR3, as DNA: TGTGCCAGCAGCCGCGGGCGGGAGAATGAGCAGTTCTTC.

This chain uses TRBV7-6 with TRBJ2-7; possible D gene TRBD2, 6 bases. The V end lost 1 base, the J end lost 4 bases, and 14 bases lay between the germline ends. In germline, CDR1 is SGHVS, CDR2 FNYEAQ. The CDR3 contains 15 residues. The CDR3 protein is CASSLGLEGSYEQYF. The CDR3 DNA is TGTGCCAGCAGCTTAGGGTTGGAGGGGAGTTACGAGCAGTACTTC.

This clone was detected a few times. The sample carries other DNA sequences with the same CDR3. The V call is TRBV5-1, the J call TRBJ2-3; D unresolved. Germline V gives CDR1 SGHRS, CDR2 YFSETQ. V shed 4 bases and J shed 2 bases, with 5 bases lying between them. This CDR3 region has 12 residues. CDR3 sequence: CASSQNTDTQYF. CDR3 bases: TGCGCCAGCAGCCAAAACACAGATACGCAGTATTTT.

As regards this clone: A read error is possible here, since a much larger clone lies one base away. The same CDR3 is also encoded by other DNA sequences in this sample. The chain links TRBV6-6 to TRBJ2-5; D ambiguous. Germline CDR1 MNHNY, CDR2 SVGAGI (reference sequence). This CDR3 comprises 11 residues. V was cut by 6 bases and J by 1 base, with 3 bases left in between. CDR3 in amino acids: CASSPQETQYF. In DNA form, the CDR3 reads TGTGCCAGCAGCCCCCAAGAGACCCAGTACTTC.

This clone was detected ten times or more. The same CDR3 arises from other DNA sequences in this sample as well. The chain couples TRBV5-1 to TRBJ2-6; D call uncertain. The CDR3 is 14 residues long. Per germline, CDR1 SGHRS and CDR2 YFSETQ. V shed 0 bases and J shed 4 bases, with 5 bases lying between them. The CDR3 sequence is CASSLAPGANVLTF. In DNA form, the CDR3 reads TGCGCCAGCAGCTTGGCACCCGGGGCCAACGTCCTGACTTTC.

This chain connects TRBV28 to TRBJ2-7; D possibly corresponds to TRBD2 (5 bases). Trimming removed 3 bases from V and 2 bases from J, with 11 bases in between. Germline-derived CDR1 and CDR2 are MDHEN and SYDVKM. This CDR3 spans 14 amino acids. The CDR3 loop is CASSLTERAYEQYF. CDR3 DNA sequence: TGTGCCAGCAGTTTGACGGAGAGGGCCTACGAGCAGTACTTC.

J is TRBJ2-7 and V is TRBV19; D is perhaps TRBD1 (6 bases). Germline V gene sequence: CDR1 LNHDA, CDR2 SQIVND (reference sequence). V was trimmed by 5 bases and J by 9 bases, leaving 17 bases between them. This CDR3 has 13 residues. The CDR3 DNA reads as TGTGCCAGTAGTGAATCAAGACAGGTGGCGCAGTACTTC. Translating gives CASSESRQVAQYF.

The rearrangement links TRBV11-2 to TRBJ1-2; D possibly corresponds to TRBD1 (5 bases). Trimming stripped 4 bases from V and 4 bases from J, with 13 bases between. Germline values: CDR1 SGHAT, CDR2 FQNNGV. The CDR3 runs 14 residues. In DNA form, the CDR3 reads TGTGCCAGCAGCTCGACCTCTGGGGGCTATGGCTACACCTTC. As protein: CASSSTSGGYGYTF.

This sequence joins TRBV7-9 and TRBJ1-2; tentative D call: TRBD1 (6 bases). Deletions cut 6 bases from V and 3 bases from J, with 23 bases between. The CDR3 is 17 amino acids. Germline-derived CDR1 and CDR2 are SEHNR and FQNEAQ (reference sequence). The CDR3 nucleotides read TGTGCCAGCAGACCAACAGGGTTTTCCCTTTCCGACTATGGCTACACCTTC. Protein: CASRPTGFSLSDYGYTF.

The genes are TRBV11-3 and TRBJ2-7, with D unclear. Between the trimmed V and J ends, which lost 3 bases and 2 bases, there was a span of 5 bases. The CDR3 spans 12 residues. CDR1 SGHNT and CDR2 YENEEA come from the germline V gene. CDR3 sequence reads: CASSLHPYEQYF. In DNA form, the CDR3 reads TGTGCCAGCAGCTTGCACCCCTACGAGCAGTACTTC. The whole variable domain, remainder taken from reference TRBV11-3 and TRBJ2-7, is EAGVVQSPRYKIIEKKQPVAFWCNPISGHNTLYWYLQNLGQGPELLIRYENEEAVDDSQLPKDRFSAERLKGVDSTLKIQPAELGDSAVYLCASSLHPYEQYFGPGTRLTVT.

The CDR3: CASSLDASGGALREQFF. The CDR3 nucleotides are TGTGCCAGCAGCTTAGATGCGAGCGGGGGGGCGCTCAGAGAGCAGTTCTTC. The V and J genes are TRBV11-3 and TRBJ2-1, with 10 bases matching TRBD2. The CDR3 consists of 17 residues. CDR1 is SGHNT, CDR2 YENEEA, per germline. The trim removed 0 bases at V and 10 bases at J, leaving 12 bases unmatched. Filled out from reference TRBV11-3 and TRBJ2-1, the complete variable domain reads EAGVVQSPRYKIIEKKQPVAFWCNPISGHNTLYWYLQNLGQGPELLIRYENEEAVDDSQLPKDRFSAERLKGVDSTLKIQPAELGDSAVYLCASSLDASGGALREQFFGPGTRLTVL.

The rearrangement links TRBV7-6 to TRBJ2-5; D gene unclear. The germline gives CDR1 SGHVS, CDR2 FNYEAQ. This CDR3 has 12 residues. Trimming stripped 5 bases from V and 4 bases from J, with 8 bases between. The CDR3 bases are TGTGCCAGCAGCCGTTCTGGAGAGACCCAGTACTTC. Translating it yields CASSRSGETQYF.